This TCR beta chain was sequenced for a study of control samples from healthy donors and cancer patients. Trimming removed 0 bases from V and 4 bases from J, with 10 bases in between. The CDR3 extends over 14 amino acids. Germline V CDR1 and CDR2: MNHEY, SVGEGT. The data were produced by immunoSEQ multiplex PCR, yet TCRdb's version contains in-frame clones alone and is incomplete. The profile covers roughly 69,000 clones, with around 87% appearing a single time and about 2.1% taken by the ten largest. Input material: PBMCs. V gene TRBV6-2 or TRBV6-3 combines with J gene TRBJ2-7; D gene uncertain. This TCR came from a woman aged 45-65 years with head and neck cancer. The CDR3 loop reads CASSYSAPGYEQYF. The CDR3 bases are TGTGCCAGCAGTTACTCCGCCCCAGGATACGAGCAGTACTTC.